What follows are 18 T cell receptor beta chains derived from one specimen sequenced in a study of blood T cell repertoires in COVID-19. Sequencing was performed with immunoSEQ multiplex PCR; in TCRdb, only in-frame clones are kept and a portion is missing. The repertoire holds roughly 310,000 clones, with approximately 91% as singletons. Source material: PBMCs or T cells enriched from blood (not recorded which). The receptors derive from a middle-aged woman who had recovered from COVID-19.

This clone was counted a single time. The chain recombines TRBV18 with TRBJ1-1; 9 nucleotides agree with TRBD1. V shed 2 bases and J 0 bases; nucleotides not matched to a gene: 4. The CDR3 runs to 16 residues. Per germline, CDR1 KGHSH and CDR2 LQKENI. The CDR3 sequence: CASSPGTGMVNTEAFF. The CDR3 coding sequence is TGTGCCAGCTCACCAGGGACAGGGATGGTGAACACTGAAGCTTTCTTT.

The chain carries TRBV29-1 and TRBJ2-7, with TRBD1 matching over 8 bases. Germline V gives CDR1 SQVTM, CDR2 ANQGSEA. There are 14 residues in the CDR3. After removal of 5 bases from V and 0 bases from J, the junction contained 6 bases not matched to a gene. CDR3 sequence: CSVKQGVASYEQYF. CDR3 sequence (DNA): TGCAGCGTTAAACAGGGGGTGGCCTCCTACGAGCAGTACTTC.

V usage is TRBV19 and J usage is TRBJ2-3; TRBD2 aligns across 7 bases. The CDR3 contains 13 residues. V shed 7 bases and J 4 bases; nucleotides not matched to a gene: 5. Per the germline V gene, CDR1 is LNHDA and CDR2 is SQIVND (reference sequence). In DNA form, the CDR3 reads TGTGCCAGTACGGAGGGAGGGTCAGATACGCAGTATTTT. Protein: CASTEGGSDTQYF.

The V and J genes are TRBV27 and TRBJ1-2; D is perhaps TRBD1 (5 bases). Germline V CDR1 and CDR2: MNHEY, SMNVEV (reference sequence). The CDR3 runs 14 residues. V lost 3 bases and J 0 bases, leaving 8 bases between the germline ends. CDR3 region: CASSFGRANYGYTF. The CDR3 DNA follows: TGTGCCAGCAGTTTTGGCAGGGCTAACTATGGCTACACCTTC.

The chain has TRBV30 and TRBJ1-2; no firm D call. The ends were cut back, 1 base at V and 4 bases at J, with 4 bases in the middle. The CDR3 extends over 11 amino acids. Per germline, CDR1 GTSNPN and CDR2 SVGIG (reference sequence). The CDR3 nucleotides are TGTGCCTGGAGTGACAGCTATGGCTACACCTTC. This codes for CAWSDSYGYTF.

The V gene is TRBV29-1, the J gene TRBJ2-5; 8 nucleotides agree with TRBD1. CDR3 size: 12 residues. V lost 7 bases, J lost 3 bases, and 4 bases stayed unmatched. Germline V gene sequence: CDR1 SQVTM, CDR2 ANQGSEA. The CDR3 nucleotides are TGCAGCGCTGGACAGGGAAAAGAGACCCAGTACTTC. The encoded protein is CSAGQGKETQYF.

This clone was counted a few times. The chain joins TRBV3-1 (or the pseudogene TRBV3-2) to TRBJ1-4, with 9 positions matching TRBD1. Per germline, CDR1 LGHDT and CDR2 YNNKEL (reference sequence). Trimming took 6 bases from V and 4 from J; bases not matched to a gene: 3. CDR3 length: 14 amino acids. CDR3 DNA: TGTGCCAGCAGTTGGGGACAGGGTAATGAAAAACTGTTTTTT. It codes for CASSWGQGNEKLFF.

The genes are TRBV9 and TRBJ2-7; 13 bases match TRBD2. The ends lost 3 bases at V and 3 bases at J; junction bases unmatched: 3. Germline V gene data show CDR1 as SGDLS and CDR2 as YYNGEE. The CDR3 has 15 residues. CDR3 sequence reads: CASSEGTSGDYEQYF. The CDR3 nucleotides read TGTGCCAGCAGCGAGGGGACTAGCGGGGACTACGAGCAGTACTTC.

The CDR3 coding sequence is TGTGCCACCAGCAGAGAGCGGGAGGCAGTCGGGGAGCTGTTTTTT. Translation: CATSREREAVGELFF. The rearrangement links TRBV15 to TRBJ2-2; 8 nucleotides agree with TRBD2. CDR3 length: 15 residues. V was clipped by 0 bases and J by 7 bases; unmatched bases: 4. The germline V gene has CDR1 LNHNV and CDR2 YYDKDF (reference sequence). The full variable domain, its missing parts supplied by reference TRBV15 and TRBJ2-2, is DAMVIQNPRYQVTQFGKPVTLSCSQTLNHNVMYWYQQKSSQAPKLLFHYYDKDFNNEADTPDNFQSRRPNTSFCFLDIRSPGLGDTAMYLCATSREREAVGELFFGEGSRLTVL.

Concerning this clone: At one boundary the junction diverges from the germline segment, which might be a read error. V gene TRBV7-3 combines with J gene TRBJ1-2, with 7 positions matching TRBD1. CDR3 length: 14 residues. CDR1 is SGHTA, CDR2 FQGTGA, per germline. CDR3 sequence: CASILWDSHYGYTF. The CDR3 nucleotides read TGTGCCAGCATCTTATGGGACAGCCACTATGGCTACACCTTC. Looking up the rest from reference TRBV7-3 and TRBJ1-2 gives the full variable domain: GAGVSQTPSNKVTEKGKYVELRCDPISGHTALYWYRQSLGQGPEFLIYFQGTGAADDSGLPNDRFFAVRPEGSVSTLKIQRTERGDSAVYLCASILWDSHYGYTFGSGTRLTVV.

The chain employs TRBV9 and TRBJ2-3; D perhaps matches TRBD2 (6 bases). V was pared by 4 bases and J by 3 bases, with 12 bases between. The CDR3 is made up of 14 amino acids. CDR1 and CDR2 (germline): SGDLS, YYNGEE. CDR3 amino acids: CASSPWGETDTQYF. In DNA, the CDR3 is TGTGCCAGCAGCCCGTGGGGGGAGACAGATACGCAGTATTTT.

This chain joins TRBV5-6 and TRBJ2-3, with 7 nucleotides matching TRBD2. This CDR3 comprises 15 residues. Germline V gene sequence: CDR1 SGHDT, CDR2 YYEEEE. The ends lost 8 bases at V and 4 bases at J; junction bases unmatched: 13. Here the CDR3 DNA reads TGTGCCAGTAGCCCGGGCGGGAGAAGCGCAGATACGCAGTATTTT. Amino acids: CASSPGGRSADTQYF.

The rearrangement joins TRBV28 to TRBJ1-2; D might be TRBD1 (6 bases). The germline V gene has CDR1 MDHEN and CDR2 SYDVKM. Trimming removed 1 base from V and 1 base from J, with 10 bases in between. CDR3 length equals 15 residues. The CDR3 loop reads CASSLYGTRNYGYTF. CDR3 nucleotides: TGTGCCAGCAGTTTATACGGGACACGTAACTATGGCTACACCTTC.

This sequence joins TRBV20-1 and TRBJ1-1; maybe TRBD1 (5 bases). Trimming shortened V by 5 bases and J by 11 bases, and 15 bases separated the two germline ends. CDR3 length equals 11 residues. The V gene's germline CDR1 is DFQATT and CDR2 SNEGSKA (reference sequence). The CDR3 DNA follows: TGCAGTGCTTTGGACATACTGTTGGCTTTCTTT. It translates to CSALDILLAFF.

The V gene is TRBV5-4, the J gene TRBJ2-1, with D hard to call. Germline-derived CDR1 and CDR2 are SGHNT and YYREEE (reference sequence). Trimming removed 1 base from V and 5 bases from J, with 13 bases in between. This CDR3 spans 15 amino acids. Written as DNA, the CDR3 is TGTGCCAGCAGCTTGTTGGTAGCCGGCCACAATGAGCAGTTCTTC. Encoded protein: CASSLLVAGHNEQFF. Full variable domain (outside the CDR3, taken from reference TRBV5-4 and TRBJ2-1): ETGVTQSPTHLIKTRGQQVTLRCSSQSGHNTVSWYQQALGQGPQFIFQYYREEENGRGNFPPRFSGLQFPNYSSELNVNALELDDSALYLCASSLLVAGHNEQFFGPGTRLTVL.

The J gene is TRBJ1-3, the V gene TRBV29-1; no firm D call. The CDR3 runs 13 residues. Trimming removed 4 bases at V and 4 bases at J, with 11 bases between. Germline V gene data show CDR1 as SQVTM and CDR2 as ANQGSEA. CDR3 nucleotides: TGCAGCGTTGGGGAGTCGGGGGGAAACACCATATATTTT. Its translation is CSVGESGGNTIYF.

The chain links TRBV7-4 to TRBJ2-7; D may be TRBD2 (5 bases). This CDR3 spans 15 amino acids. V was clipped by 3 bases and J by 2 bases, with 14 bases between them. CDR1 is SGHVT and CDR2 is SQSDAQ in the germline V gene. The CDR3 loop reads CASSFPCGRAYEQYF. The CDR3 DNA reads TGTGCCAGCAGCTTCCCTTGCGGGCGAGCCTACGAGCAGTACTTC.

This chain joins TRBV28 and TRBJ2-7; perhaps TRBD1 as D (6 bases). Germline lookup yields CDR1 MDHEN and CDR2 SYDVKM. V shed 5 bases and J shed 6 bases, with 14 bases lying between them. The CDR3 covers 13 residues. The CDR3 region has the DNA TGTGCCAGCAGTCTGGGGGCCACGGGCGAGCAGTACTTC. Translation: CASSLGATGEQYF. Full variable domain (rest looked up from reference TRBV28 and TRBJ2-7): DVKVTQSSRYLVKRTGEKVFLECVQDMDHENMFWYRQDPGLGLRLIYFSYDVKMKEKGDIPEGYSVSREKKERFSLILESASTNQTSMYLCASSLGATGEQYFGPGTRLTVT.